These 7 T cell receptor beta chains were sequenced from one sample in a study of blood T cell repertoires in COVID-19. Data came from immunoSEQ multiplex PCR; TCRdb stores just in-frame clones and leaves some out. Here the sample spans 70,000 or so clones, more than 75% being singletons. The sample comprised peripheral blood. These receptors all come from a human donor in a cohort sampled during active COVID-19.

V usage is TRBV7-8 and J usage is TRBJ1-1; D unclear. The germline V gene encodes CDR1 SGHVS and CDR2 FQNEAQ. CDR3 length: 14 residues. With 5 bases removed from V and 6 bases from J, the gap between germline ends came to 16 bases. In DNA form, the CDR3 reads TGTGCCAGCAGCCCCGCCAGTGATAGCTCTGAAGCTTTCTTT. Translation: CASSPASDSSEAFF. Complete variable domain (other parts from reference TRBV7-8 and TRBJ1-1): GAGVSQSPRYKVAKRGQDVALRCDPISGHVSLFWYQQALGQGPEFLTYFQNEAQLDKSGLPSDRFFAERPEGSVSTLKIQRTQQEDSAVYLCASSPASDSSEAFFGQGTRLTVV.

This chain joins TRBV10-3 and TRBJ2-1; TRBD2 matches at 9 bases. This CDR3 has 16 residues. CDR1 is ENHRY, CDR2 SYGVKD, per germline. With V trimmed by 3 bases and J by 0 bases, 3 bases remained unmatched. CDR3 in amino acids: CAISDGGGGSYNEQFF. The CDR3 DNA reads TGTGCCATCAGTGACGGCGGGGGGGGCTCCTACAATGAGCAGTTCTTC.

The chain employs TRBV5-4 and TRBJ2-3; maybe TRBD1 (6 bases). V was trimmed by 7 bases and J by 10 bases, leaving 16 bases between them. This CDR3 region has 12 residues. CDR1 and CDR2 (germline): SGHNT, YYREEE (reference sequence). CDR3 in amino acids: CASGKTGLSQYF. DNA for the CDR3: TGTGCCAGCGGAAAGACAGGTCTTTCGCAGTATTTT.

The CDR3 DNA reads TGTGCCACCAGCACCGTTAGCGGGAGGATCTTCAACGAGCAGTACTTC. Protein: CATSTVSGRIFNEQYF. The chain combines TRBV15 with TRBJ2-7; 10 nucleotides line up with TRBD2. CDR3 length equals 16 residues. CDR1 and CDR2 (germline): LNHNV, YYDKDF (reference sequence). The ends lost 4 bases at V and 5 bases at J; junction bases unmatched: 11.

The chain is built from TRBV2 and TRBJ1-5; D uncertain. CDR1 is SNHLY, CDR2 FYNNEI, per germline. V was trimmed by 5 bases and J by 8 bases, leaving 13 bases between them. The CDR3 runs to 13 residues. CDR3 sequence reads: CASSFAGQEPQHF. For the CDR3, the DNA is TGTGCCAGCAGTTTTGCGGGCCAAGAGCCCCAGCATTTT.

The rearrangement uses TRBV7-2 and TRBJ2-5; possibly TRBD2 for D (6 bases). V lost 1 base, J lost 4 bases, and 10 bases lay in between. Germline loops: CDR1 SGHTA, CDR2 FQGNSA. The CDR3 runs to 14 residues. The CDR3: CASSLDIGRETQYF. The CDR3 DNA sequence: TGTGCCAGCAGCTTAGATATCGGGAGAGAGACCCAGTACTTC.

This chain links TRBV19 with TRBJ1-4, with 9 nucleotides matching TRBD1. This CDR3 contains 15 residues. Per the germline V gene, CDR1 is LNHDA and CDR2 is SQIVND (reference sequence). Germline trimming cut 6 bases from V and 4 bases from J; bases unmatched to any gene: 6. The CDR3 loop is CASRPWDRVNEKLFF. For the CDR3, the DNA is TGTGCCAGTAGACCATGGGACAGGGTTAATGAAAAACTGTTTTTT.